These T cell receptor beta chains were read from a single sample in a study of patients and donors after allogeneic stem cell transplantation. In TCRdb, the RT-PCR reads were re-called with MiXCR into one record per CDR3 protein. The data show about 200,000 distinct CDR3 sequences, with 35% to 45% seen just once and 9.5% to 13% held by the top ten. Sequencing was done on a sample of blood, either unsorted or a sorted T cell fraction (not recorded which). The receptors originated from a human donor who was either an allogeneic HSCT recipient or a stem cell or donor lymphocyte infusion donor (not recorded which). It is not recorded whose cells these are; they may come from a transplant donor. Each CDR3 is given with its conserved first and last residue. A D gene is named only where the DNA matches it firmly. A clone size is listed for some rows: how often the clone was seen (once, few, many), or a class if it is expanded.

V gene,D gene,J gene,clone size,CDR3 protein,CDR3 DNA
TRBV5-1,.,TRBJ1-6,few,CASSGTGSSYNSPLHF,TGCGCCAGCAGCGGGACGGGGAGCTCCTATAATTCACCCCTCCACTTT
TRBV7-3,TRBD2,TRBJ2-1,.,CASSLGLVSTYNEQFF,TGTGCCAGCAGCTTAGGACTAGTCAGCACCTACAATGAGCAGTTCTTC
TRBV6-6,.,TRBJ1-6,.,CASKGSPNSPLHF,TGTGCCAGCAAGGGATCCCCTAATTCACCCCTCCACTTT
TRBV5-1,.,TRBJ2-3,.,CASSLGLTSGVLRTDTQYF,TGCGCCAGCAGCTTGGGACTTACCTCAGGGGTACTACGCACAGATACGCAGTATTTT
TRBV7-9,.,TRBJ2-5,once,CASSSPRGGKSLETQYF,TGTGCCAGCAGCTCCCCCAGGGGGGGCAAGAGTTTGGAGACCCAGTACTTC
TRBV5-1,.,TRBJ1-2,.,CASSLAADYYGYTF,TGCGCCAGCAGCTTGGCGGCGGATTACTATGGCTACACCTTC
TRBV11-1,.,TRBJ1-2,many,CASSPIGRRYGYTF,TGTGCCAGCAGCCCTATAGGACGGCGGTATGGCTACACCTTC
TRBV7-2,.,TRBJ1-1,few,CASTLSGVNTEAFF,TGTGCCAGCACCCTATCGGGTGTAAACACTGAAGCTTTCTTT
TRBV7-9,.,TRBJ1-4,.,CASSLVVGRNEKLFF,TGTGCCAGCAGCTTAGTCGTAGGCCGCAATGAAAAACTGTTTTTT
TRBV7-6,.,TRBJ1-1,.,CASSPTVRMEARDTEAFF,TGTGCCAGCAGCCCGACGGTTAGGATGGAGGCGCGGGACACTGAAGCTTTCTTT
TRBV12-3/TRBV12-4,TRBD1,TRBJ1-2,.,CASRLTGTDLSGGYTF,TGTGCCAGCAGATTAACCGGGACAGACCTCTCTGGCGGCTACACCTTC
TRBV4-2,TRBD2,TRBJ2-1,.,CASSQGDGGGIYNEQFF,TGTGCCAGCAGCCAAGGCGATGGCGGGGGGATATACAATGAGCAGTTCTTC
TRBV29-1,TRBD1,TRBJ2-5,.,CSVLSQGLETQYF,TGCAGCGTTTTATCACAGGGGTTAGAGACCCAGTACTTC
TRBV9,.,TRBJ2-3,.,CASSVASLSTDTQYF,TGTGCCAGCAGCGTAGCTAGCCTAAGCACAGATACGCAGTATTTC
TRBV12-3/TRBV12-4,TRBD1,TRBJ1-2,few,CASTHQGGRGYGYTF,TGTGCCAGCACCCATCAGGGGGGTAGGGGCTATGGCTACACCTTC
TRBV7-8,.,TRBJ2-6,.,CATGAGANVLTF,TGTGCCACAGGGGCTGGGGCCAACGTCCTGACTTTC
TRBV29-1,.,TRBJ1-1,.,CSVEDSGMNTEAFF,TGCAGCGTTGAAGACAGTGGAATGAACACTGAAGCTTTCTTT
TRBV12-3/TRBV12-4,.,TRBJ2-5,.,CASSAGEETQYF,TGTGCCAGCAGTGCCGGGGAAGAGACCCAGTACTTC
TRBV18,.,TRBJ1-6,few,CASSPSQLASPLHF,TGTGCCAGCTCACCCTCACAGTTGGCCTCACCCCTCCACTTT
TRBV25-1,TRBD1,TRBJ1-5,.,CASRTGRNQPQHF,TGTGCCAGCAGGACAGGGAGGAATCAGCCCCAGCATTTT
TRBV20-1,.,TRBJ1-1,.,CRALRANTEAFF,TGCAGGGCTCTCCGAGCGAACACTGAAGCTTTCTTT
TRBV3-1,.,TRBJ1-1,few,CASSQGGEAFF,TGTGCCAGCAGCCAAGGGGGCGAAGCTTTCTTT
TRBV5-1,.,TRBJ1-3,few,CASSSTQRNTIYF,TGCGCCAGCAGCTCGACCCAACGAAACACCATATATTTT
TRBV7-9,.,TRBJ1-1,few,CASSFWNTEAFF,TGTGCCAGCAGCTTTTGGAACACTGAAGCTTTCTTT
TRBV20-1,.,TRBJ1-2,.,CSAREGYGYTF,TGCAGTGCTCGGGAGGGCTATGGCTACACCTTC
TRBV7-2,.,TRBJ1-2,.,CASSLEAFGSLYGYTF,TGTGCCAGCAGCTTAGAGGCGTTCGGGTCCCTCTATGGCTACACCTTC
TRBV20-1,.,TRBJ1-5,.,CSGNRGSNQPQHF,TGCAGTGGAAACCGCGGGAGCAATCAGCCCCAGCATTTT
TRBV7-3,.,TRBJ2-3,.,CASSLTGSGTDTQYF,TGTGCCAGCAGCTTAACGGGGTCGGGCACAGATACGCAGTATTTT
TRBV7-8,.,TRBJ1-5,few,CASSPYRGTGYNQPQHF,TGTGCCAGCAGCCCTTATAGGGGCACAGGGTACAATCAGCCCCAGCATTTT
TRBV11-2,.,TRBJ2-3,few,CASSLAPGDTQYF,TGTGCCAGCAGCTTAGCCCCAGGGGATACGCAGTATTTT
TRBV11-3,.,TRBJ1-6,once,CASSLDGLNSPLHF,TGTGCCAGCAGCCTCGACGGATTGAATTCACCCCTCCACTTT
TRBV3-1,.,TRBJ1-5,few,CASSQASDQPQHF,TGTGCCAGCAGCCAAGCTTCCGATCAGCCCCAGCATTTT
TRBV6-5,.,TRBJ1-1,few,CASSYIWGLMNTEAFF,TGTGCCAGCAGTTACATCTGGGGGCTCATGAACACTGAAGCTTTCTTT
TRBV6-4,.,TRBJ1-5,.,CASSDLGRPDQPQHF,TGTGCCAGCAGTGACTTAGGGAGACCCGATCAGCCCCAGCATTTT
TRBV4-1,TRBD2,TRBJ2-5,.,CASSQDGASGGQETQYF,TGCGCCAGCAGCCAAGATGGGGCTAGCGGGGGGCAAGAGACCCAGTACTTC
TRBV29-1,.,TRBJ1-2,few,CSVEGDPTRSYTF,TGCAGCGTTGAGGGGGATCCAACGAGGAGCTACACCTTC
TRBV2,.,TRBJ1-1,.,CASNVQGGNTEAFF,TGTGCCAGCAACGTACAGGGCGGGAACACTGAAGCTTTCTTT
TRBV7-8,TRBD1,TRBJ2-2,.,CASSRDRSRANTGELFF,TGTGCCAGCAGCCGGGACAGGAGTCGAGCGAACACCGGGGAGCTGTTTTTT
TRBV10-3,.,TRBJ1-5,.,CAISESRQRMGQPQHF,TGTGCCATCAGTGAGTCCCGACAGCGAATGGGTCAGCCCCAGCATTTT
TRBV20-1,TRBD1,TRBJ2-7,.,CSAGDQQQGAWRDEQYF,TGCAGTGCTGGAGATCAGCAACAGGGGGCCTGGAGAGACGAGCAGTACTTC
TRBV5-1,.,TRBJ1-1,.,CASMPRGDAEAFF,TGCGCCAGCATGCCAAGAGGGGACGCTGAAGCTTTCTTT
TRBV12-3/TRBV12-4,TRBD1,TRBJ1-6,few,CASASGQGPPNSPLHF,TGTGCCAGCGCCTCGGGACAGGGGCCCCCTAATTCACCCCTCCACTTT